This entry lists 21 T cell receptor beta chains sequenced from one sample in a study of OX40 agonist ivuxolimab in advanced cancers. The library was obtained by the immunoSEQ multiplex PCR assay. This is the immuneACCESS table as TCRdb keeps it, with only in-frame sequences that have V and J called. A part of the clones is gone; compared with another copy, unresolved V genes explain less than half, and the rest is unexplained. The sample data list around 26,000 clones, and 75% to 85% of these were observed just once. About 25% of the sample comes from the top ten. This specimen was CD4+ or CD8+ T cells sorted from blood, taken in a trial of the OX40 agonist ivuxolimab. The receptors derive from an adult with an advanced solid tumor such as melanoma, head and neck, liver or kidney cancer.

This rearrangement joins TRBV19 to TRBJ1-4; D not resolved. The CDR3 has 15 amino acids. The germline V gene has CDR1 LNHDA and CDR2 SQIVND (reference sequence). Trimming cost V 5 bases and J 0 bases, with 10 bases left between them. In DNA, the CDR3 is TGTGCCAGTAGTCACCCCAGCGCAACTAATGAAAAACTGTTTTTT. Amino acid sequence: CASSHPSATNEKLFF. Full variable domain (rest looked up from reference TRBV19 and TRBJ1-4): DGGITQSPKYLFRKEGQNVTLSCEQNLNHDAMYWYRQDPGQGLRLIYYSQIVNDFQKGDIAEGYSVSREKKESFPLTVTSAQKNPTAFYLCASSHPSATNEKLFFGSGTQLSVL.

CDR3 DNA sequence: TGTGCCAGCAGTTTTCAGAGTCCAGAAGCTTTCTTT. Its translation: CASSFQSPEAFF. The chain joins TRBV28 to TRBJ1-1; D unresolved. CDR3 length equals 12 residues. The germline CDR1 and CDR2 sequences are MDHEN and SYDVKM. Between the trimmed V and J ends, which lost 3 bases and 8 bases, there was a span of 10 bases.

The CDR3 coding sequence is TGTGCCAGCAGGTGGACTAGCGGGGACTCAGATACGCAGTATTTT. It codes for CASRWTSGDSDTQYF. This sequence joins TRBV2 and TRBJ2-3, with TRBD2 matching over 12 bases. Germline lookup yields CDR1 SNHLY and CDR2 FYNNEI. This CDR3 has 15 amino acids. With 6 bases clipped from V and 4 bases from J, the junction kept 5 bases outside the gene matches. Full variable domain (remainder filled in from reference TRBV2 and TRBJ2-3): EPEVTQTPSHQVTQMGQEVILRCVPISNHLYFYWYRQILGQKVEFLVSFYNNEISEKSEIFDDQFSVERPDGSNFTLKIRSTKLEDSAMYFCASRWTSGDSDTQYFGPGTRLTVL.

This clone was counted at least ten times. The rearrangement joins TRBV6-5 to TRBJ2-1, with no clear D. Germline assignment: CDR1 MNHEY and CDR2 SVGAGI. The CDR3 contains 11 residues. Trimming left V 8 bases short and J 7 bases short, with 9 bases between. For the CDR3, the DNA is TGTGCCAGCCATTCCCTTAATGAGCAGTTCTTC. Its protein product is CASHSLNEQFF.

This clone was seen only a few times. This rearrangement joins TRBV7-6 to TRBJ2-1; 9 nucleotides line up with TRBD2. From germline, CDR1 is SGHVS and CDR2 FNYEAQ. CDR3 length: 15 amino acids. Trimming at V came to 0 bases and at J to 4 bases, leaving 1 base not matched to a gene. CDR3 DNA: TGTGCCAGCAGCTTAGCGACTAGCGGATACAATGAGCAGTTCTTC. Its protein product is CASSLATSGYNEQFF.

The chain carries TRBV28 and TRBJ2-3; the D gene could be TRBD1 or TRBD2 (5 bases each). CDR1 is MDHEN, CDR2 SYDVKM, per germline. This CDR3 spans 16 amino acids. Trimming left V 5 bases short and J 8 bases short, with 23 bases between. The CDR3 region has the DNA TGTGCCAGCAGTCTCACTTCGGGACGGACCTTTGTTACGCAGTATTTT. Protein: CASSLTSGRTFVTQYF.

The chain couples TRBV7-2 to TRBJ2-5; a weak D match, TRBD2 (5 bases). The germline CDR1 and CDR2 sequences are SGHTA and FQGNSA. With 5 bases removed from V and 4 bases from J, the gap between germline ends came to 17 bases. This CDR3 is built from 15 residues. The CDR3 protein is CASSPRVEVPETQYF. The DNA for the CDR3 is TGTGCCAGCAGCCCGCGGGTAGAGGTCCCAGAGACCCAGTACTTC.

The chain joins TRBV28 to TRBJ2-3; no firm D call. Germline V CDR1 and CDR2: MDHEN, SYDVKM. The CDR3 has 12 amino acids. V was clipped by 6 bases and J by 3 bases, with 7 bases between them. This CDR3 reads CASSVETDTQYF. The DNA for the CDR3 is TGTGCCAGCAGCGTAGAGACAGATACGCAGTATTTT.

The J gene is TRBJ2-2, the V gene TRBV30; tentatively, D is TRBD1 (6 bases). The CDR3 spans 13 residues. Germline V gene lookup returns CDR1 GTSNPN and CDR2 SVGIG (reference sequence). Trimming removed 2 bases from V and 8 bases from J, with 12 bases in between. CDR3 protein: CAWSPTGTGELFF. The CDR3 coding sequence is TGTGCCTGGAGTCCTACAGGGACGGGGGAGCTGTTTTTT.

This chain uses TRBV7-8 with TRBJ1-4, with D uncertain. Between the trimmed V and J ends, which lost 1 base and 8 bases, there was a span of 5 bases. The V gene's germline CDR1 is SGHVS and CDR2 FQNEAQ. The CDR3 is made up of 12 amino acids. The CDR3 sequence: CASSLVGEKLFF. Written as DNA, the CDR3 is TGTGCCAGCAGCTTAGTTGGGGAAAAACTGTTTTTT.

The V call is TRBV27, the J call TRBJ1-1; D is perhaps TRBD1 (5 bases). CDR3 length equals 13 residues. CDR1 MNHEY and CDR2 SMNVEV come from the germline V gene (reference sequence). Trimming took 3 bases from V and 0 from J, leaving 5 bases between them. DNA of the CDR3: TGTGCCAGCAGTTTGACAGTGAACACTGAAGCTTTCTTT. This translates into CASSLTVNTEAFF.

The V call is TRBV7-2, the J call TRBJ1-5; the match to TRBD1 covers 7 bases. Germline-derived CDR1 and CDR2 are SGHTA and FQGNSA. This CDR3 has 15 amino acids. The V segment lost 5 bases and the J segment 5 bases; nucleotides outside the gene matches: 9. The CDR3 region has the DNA TGTGCCAGCAGCCATAACAGGGGAGGGGATCAGCCCCAGCATTTT. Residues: CASSHNRGGDQPQHF. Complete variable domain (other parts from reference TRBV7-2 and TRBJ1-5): GAGVSQSPSNKVTEKGKDVELRCDPISGHTALYWYRQSLGQGLEFLIYFQGNSAPDKSGLPSDRFSAERTGGSVSTLTIQRTQQEDSAVYLCASSHNRGGDQPQHFGDGTRLSIL.

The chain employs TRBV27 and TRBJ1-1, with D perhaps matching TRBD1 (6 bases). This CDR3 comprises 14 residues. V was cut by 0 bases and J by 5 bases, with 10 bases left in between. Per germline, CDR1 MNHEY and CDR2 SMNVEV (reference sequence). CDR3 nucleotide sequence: TGTGCCAGCAGTTTATCGATAGGGGGGACTGAAGCTTTCTTT. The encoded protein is CASSLSIGGTEAFF.

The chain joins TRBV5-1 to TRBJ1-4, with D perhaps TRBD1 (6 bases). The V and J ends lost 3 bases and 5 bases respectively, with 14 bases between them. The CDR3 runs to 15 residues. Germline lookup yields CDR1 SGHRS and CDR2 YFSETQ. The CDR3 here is CASSSQQGMNEKLFF. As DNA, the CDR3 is TGCGCCAGCAGCTCCCAGCAGGGGATGAATGAAAAACTGTTTTTT.

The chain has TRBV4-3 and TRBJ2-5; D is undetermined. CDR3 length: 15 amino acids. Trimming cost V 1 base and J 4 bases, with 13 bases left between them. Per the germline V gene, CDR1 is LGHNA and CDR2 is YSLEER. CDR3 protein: CASSQVTGSGETQYF. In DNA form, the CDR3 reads TGCGCCAGCAGCCAAGTAACGGGTTCTGGAGAGACCCAGTACTTC.

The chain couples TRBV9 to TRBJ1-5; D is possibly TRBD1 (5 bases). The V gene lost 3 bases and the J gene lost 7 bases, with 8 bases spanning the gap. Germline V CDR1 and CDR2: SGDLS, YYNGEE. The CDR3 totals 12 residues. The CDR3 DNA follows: TGTGCCAGCAGCGGGGGGGGGCAGCCCCAGCATTTT. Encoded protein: CASSGGGQPQHF.

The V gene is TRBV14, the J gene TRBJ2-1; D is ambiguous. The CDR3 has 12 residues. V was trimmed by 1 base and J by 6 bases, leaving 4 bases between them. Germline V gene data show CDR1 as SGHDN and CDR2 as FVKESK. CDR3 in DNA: TGTGCCAGCAGCCAAGTTATCAATGAGCAGTTCTTC. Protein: CASSQVINEQFF.

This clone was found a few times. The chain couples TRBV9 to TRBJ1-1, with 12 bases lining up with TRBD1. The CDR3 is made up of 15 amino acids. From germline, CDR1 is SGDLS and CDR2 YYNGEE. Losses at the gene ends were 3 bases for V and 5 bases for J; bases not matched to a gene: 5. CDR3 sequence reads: CASSARDRGQTEAFF. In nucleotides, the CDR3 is TGTGCCAGCAGCGCAAGGGACAGGGGGCAAACTGAAGCTTTCTTT. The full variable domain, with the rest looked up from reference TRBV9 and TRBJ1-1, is DSGVTQTPKHLITATGQRVTLRCSPRSGDLSVYWYQQSLDQGLQFLIQYYNGEERAKGNILERFSAQQFPDLHSELNLSSLELGDSALYFCASSARDRGQTEAFFGQGTRLTVV.

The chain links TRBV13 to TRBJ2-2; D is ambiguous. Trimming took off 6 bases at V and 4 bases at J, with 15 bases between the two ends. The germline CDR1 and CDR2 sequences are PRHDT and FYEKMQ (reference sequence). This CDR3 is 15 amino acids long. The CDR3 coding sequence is TGTGCCAGCAGGCTCGACTGGCGGACCACCGGGGAGCTGTTTTTT. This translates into CASRLDWRTTGELFF.

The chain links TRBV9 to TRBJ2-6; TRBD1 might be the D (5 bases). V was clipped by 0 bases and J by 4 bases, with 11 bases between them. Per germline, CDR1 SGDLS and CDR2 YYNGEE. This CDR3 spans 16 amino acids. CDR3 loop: CASSVVGVPGANVLTF. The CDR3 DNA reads TGTGCCAGCAGCGTAGTAGGGGTGCCAGGGGCCAACGTCCTGACTTTC.

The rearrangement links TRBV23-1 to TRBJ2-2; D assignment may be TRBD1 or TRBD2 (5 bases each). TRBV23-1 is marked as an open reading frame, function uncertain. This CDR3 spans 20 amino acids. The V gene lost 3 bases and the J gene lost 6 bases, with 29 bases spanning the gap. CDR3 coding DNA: TGCGCCAGCAGTCAGACTCCTGGGGGAACGGTCGCAGGGATGGCCGGGGAGCTGTTTTTT. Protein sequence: CASSQTPGGTVAGMAGELFF.